The following is a T cell receptor beta chain sequence with its context. What it binds is not known. This sample is drawn from a study of type 1 regulatory T cells. At the level of the study: T-allo10 is an in vitro-generated, Tr1-enriched CD4 T cell product specific for alloantigen.

V lost 0 bases and J lost 2, with 13 bases in between. Germline V gene lookup returns CDR1 SGDLS and CDR2 YYNGEE. The CDR3 runs to 16 residues. General study points: Compared with non-Tr1 cells, Tr1 cells showed a narrower TCR repertoire.

TCRdb fed the reads into MiXCR, producing one record per CDR3 protein. The sample carries about 67,000 distinct CDR3 sequences, about 50% recorded once. This receptor was identified in a human donor in good health. Source material: cultured non-Tr1 T cells, either the whole culture or a sorted T cell fraction (not recorded which). The V and J genes are TRBV9 and TRBJ2-3; D is perhaps TRBD2 (5 bases). The CDR3, as DNA: TGTGCCAGCAGCGTAGGAGCGGCTACTTTCACAGATACGCAGTATTTT. Translation: CASSVGAATFTDTQYF.